Following are 5 T cell receptor beta chains from one sample sequenced in a study of blood T cells in healthy people across ages. Alongside a J-beta primer mix, a sample-barcoded 5' primer served in a second PCR lasting about 7 to 12 cycles. TCRdb reanalysed the 5' RACE reads using MiXCR and keeps one entry per CDR3 protein. The sample has around 1,900,000 distinct CDR3 sequences; 35% to 50% are singletons. Specimen: blood. All receptors come from a human donor in good health.

This clonotype has just a few counts. The V gene is TRBV12-3 or TRBV12-4, the J gene TRBJ1-4; unclear D gene. This CDR3 contains 13 residues. Trimming removed 3 bases from V and 4 bases from J, with 6 bases in between. The CDR3 reads CASSFQINEKLFF. The CDR3 nucleotides read TGTGCCAGCAGTTTTCAGATTAATGAAAAACTGTTTTTT.

This clonotype occurred a few times. This chain joins TRBV7-8 and TRBJ2-4, with 9 bases aligning to TRBD1. The CDR3 spans 14 residues. Germline CDR1 reads SGHVS; CDR2 reads FQNEAQ. V lost 3 bases, J lost 7 bases, and 4 bases stayed unmatched. For the CDR3, the DNA is TGTGCCAGCAGCTTCCGGGACAGGGTTAACATTCAGTACTTC. As protein: CASSFRDRVNIQYF.

This rearrangement joins TRBV15 to TRBJ2-7; the D is unclear. Germline V CDR1 and CDR2: LNHNV, YYDKDF (reference sequence). The CDR3 is 15 residues long. V lost 1 base and J lost 3, with 13 bases in between. CDR3 sequence: CATSRVPVIFYEQYF. The CDR3 bases are TGTGCCACCAGCAGAGTGCCCGTTATTTTCTACGAGCAGTACTTC. The variable domain in full, with the rest retrieved from reference TRBV15 and TRBJ2-7, is DAMVIQNPRYQVTQFGKPVTLSCSQTLNHNVMYWYQQKSSQAPKLLFHYYDKDFNNEADTPDNFQSRRPNTSFCFLDIRSPGLGDTAMYLCATSRVPVIFYEQYFGPGTRLTVT.

The rearrangement joins TRBV29-1 to TRBJ1-1; D might be TRBD1 (6 bases). The germline V and J ends were trimmed by 6 bases and 0 bases, with 14 bases remaining between them. The length of the CDR3 is 14 residues. In germline, CDR1 is SQVTM, CDR2 ANQGSEA. In nucleotides, the CDR3 is TGCAGCGTCTCCAGGGGCCTGATGAACACTGAAGCTTTCTTT. Its protein is CSVSRGLMNTEAFF.

This clonotype was found a few times. J is TRBJ1-4 and V is TRBV3-1, with unresolved D. Trimming pared 4 bases from V and 8 bases from J, leaving 11 bases between. This CDR3 contains 13 residues. The germline V gene encodes CDR1 LGHDT and CDR2 YNNKEL (reference sequence). CDR3 coding DNA: TGTGCCAGCAGCCCTGCGAGTGGGGAAAAACTGTTTTTT. This sequence encodes CASSPASGEKLFF.